This T cell receptor (beta chain) is drawn from a study of blood T cell repertoires in COVID-19. Study details: From the United States, Italy and Spain came samples of acute and convalescent COVID-19.

As originally analysed: The authors estimated nucleated cell counts from reference gene primer amplification. Data came from immunoSEQ multiplex PCR; TCRdb stores just in-frame clones and leaves some out. That table furnishes V, J and clone size, whereas the DNA furnished D and trimming. The profile covers approximately 97,000 clones, with around 87% appearing a single time and less than 20% taken by the ten largest. Trimming took 11 bases from V and 5 from J; bases not matched to a gene: 11. The CDR3 consists of 13 residues. Per the germline V gene, CDR1 is LNHDA and CDR2 is SQIVND (reference sequence).

This chain joins TRBV19 and TRBJ2-5, with TRBD2 identical over 7 bases. Material: peripheral blood. The TCR comes from a human donor in a cohort sampled during active COVID-19. The CDR3 protein is CASGEGRRETQYF. CDR3 DNA sequence: TGTGCCTCCGGGGAGGGGAGGCGGGAGACCCAGTACTTC.